The clone carrying this T cell receptor beta chain came up a few times. Trimming removed 3 bases at V and 3 bases at J, with 14 bases between. In germline, CDR1 is MNHEY, CDR2 SVGAGI. The CDR3 has 15 amino acids. This entry belongs to a study of memory CD4+ T cells and cytomegalovirus serostatus. Sequenced by immunoSEQ multiplex PCR; TCRdb stores in-frame clones only, minus some. The top ten clones hold less than 0.5% of a sample with tens of thousands of clones, around 80% of them seen once. The sort gate was single viable CD3+CD4+CD8-CD45RO+ cells for memory CD4+ T cells. The TCR originated in an adult in good health and CMV-seronegative. The genes are TRBV6-5 and TRBJ2-5; D is perhaps TRBD2 (5 bases). The material sequenced was memory CD4+ T cells from blood. The CDR3 reads CASSYRASREETQYF. The CDR3 coding sequence is TGTGCCAGCAGTTATAGGGCCTCGAGGGAAGAGACCCAGTACTTC.